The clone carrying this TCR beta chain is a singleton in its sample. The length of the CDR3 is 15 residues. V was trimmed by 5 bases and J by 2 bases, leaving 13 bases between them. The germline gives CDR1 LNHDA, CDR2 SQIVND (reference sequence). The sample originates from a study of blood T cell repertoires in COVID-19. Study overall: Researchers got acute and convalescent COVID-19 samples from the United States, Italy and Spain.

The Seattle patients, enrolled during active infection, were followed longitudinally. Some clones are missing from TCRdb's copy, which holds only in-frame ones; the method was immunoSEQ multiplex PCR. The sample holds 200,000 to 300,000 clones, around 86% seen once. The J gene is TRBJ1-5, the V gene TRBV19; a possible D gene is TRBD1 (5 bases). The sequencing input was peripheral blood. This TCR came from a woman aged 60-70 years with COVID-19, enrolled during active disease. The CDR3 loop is CASSPGLGGNQPQHF. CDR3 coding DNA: TGTGCCAGTAGTCCAGGGCTGGGCGGCAATCAGCCCCAGCATTTT.